This TCR beta chain was identified in a study of vaccination effects on CD4 cells after COVID-19. Trimming pared 0 bases from V and 0 bases from J, leaving 9 bases between. The V gene's germline CDR1 is KGHSH and CDR2 LQKENI. The CDR3 has 16 residues. Some clones are missing from TCRdb's copy, which holds only in-frame ones; the method was immunoSEQ multiplex PCR. The table records more than 50,000 clones, roughly 80% of them present only once. Before sequencing took place, the ViraFEST assay used viral peptide pools to expand antigen-specific CD4+ T cells. Cells that had been cultured for ten to eleven days were the source of isolated CD4+ T cells. This clone has only a few counts. Its specificity is unknown.

The material sequenced was CD4+ T cells from PBMCs cultured with HCoV-229E spike peptides, taken before COVID-19 vaccination. The receptor was isolated from a human donor who received a COVID-19 vaccine. This sequence joins TRBV18 and TRBJ1-3; D may be TRBD1 (5 bases). The CDR3 DNA follows: TGTGCCAGCTCACCACCCCGGGACCACTCTGGAAACACCATATATTTT. It translates to CASSPPRDHSGNTIYF. Variable domain in full (rest from reference TRBV18 and TRBJ1-3): NAGVMQNPRHLVRRRGQEARLRCSPMKGHSHVYWYRQLPEEGLKFMVYLQKENIIDESGMPKERFSAEFPKEGPSILRIQQVVRGDSAAYFCASSPPRDHSGNTIYFGEGSWLTVV.